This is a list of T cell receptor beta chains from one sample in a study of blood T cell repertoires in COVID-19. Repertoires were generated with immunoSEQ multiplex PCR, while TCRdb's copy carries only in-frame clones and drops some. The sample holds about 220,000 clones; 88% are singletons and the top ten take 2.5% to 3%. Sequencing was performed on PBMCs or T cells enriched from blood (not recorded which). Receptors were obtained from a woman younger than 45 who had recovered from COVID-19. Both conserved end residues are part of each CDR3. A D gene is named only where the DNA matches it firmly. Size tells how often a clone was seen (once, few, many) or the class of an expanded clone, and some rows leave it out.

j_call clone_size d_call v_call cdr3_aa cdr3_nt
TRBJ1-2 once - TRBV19 CASSEQATGQKDTF TGTGCCAGTAGTGAACAAGCAACAGGGCAGAAAGACACCTTC
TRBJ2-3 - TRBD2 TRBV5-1 CASSPFGGVAEDTQYF TGCGCCAGCAGCCCGTTCGGGGGGGTAGCGGAAGATACGCAGTATTTT
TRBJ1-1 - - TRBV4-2 CASSQDRAMGRAGDTEAFF TGTGCCAGCAGCCAAGACAGGGCGATGGGTCGAGCAGGGGACACTGAAGCTTTCTTT
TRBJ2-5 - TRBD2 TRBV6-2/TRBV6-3 CASSYRAGGEETQYF TGTGCCAGCAGTTACAGGGCGGGGGGGGAAGAGACCCAGTACTTC
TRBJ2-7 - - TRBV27 CASSTHGGHEQYF TGTGCCAGCAGTACCCACGGGGGGCACGAGCAGTACTTC
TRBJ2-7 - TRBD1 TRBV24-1 CATPPETLTGVQSYEQYF TGTGCCACCCCGCCAGAGACCTTAACAGGGGTCCAATCCTACGAGCAGTACTTC
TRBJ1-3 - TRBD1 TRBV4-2 CASSQWDRGNTIYF TGTGCCAGCAGCCAATGGGACAGGGGAAACACCATATATTTT
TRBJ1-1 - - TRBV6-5 CASSYSRGEAFF TGTGCCAGCAGTTACAGTAGGGGTGAAGCTTTCTTT
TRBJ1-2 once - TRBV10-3 CAIGDTYGYTF TGTGCCATCGGGGACACCTATGGCTACACCTTC
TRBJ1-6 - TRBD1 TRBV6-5 CASRPGQHNSPLHF TGTGCCAGCAGACCGGGACAGCATAATTCACCCCTCCACTTT
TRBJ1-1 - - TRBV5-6 CASSLRREGNTEAFF TGTGCCAGCAGCTTGAGGAGGGAGGGGAACACTGAAGCTTTCTTT
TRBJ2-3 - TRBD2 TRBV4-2 CASSQEGLAGGRRDTQYF TGTGCCAGCAGCCAAGAGGGACTAGCGGGGGGGAGGAGAGATACGCAGTATTTT
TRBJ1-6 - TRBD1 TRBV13 CASSLTGYNSPLHF TGTGCCAGCAGCTTGACAGGGTACAATTCACCCCTCCACTTT
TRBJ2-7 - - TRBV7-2 CASSIALPPLYEQYF TGTGCCAGCAGCATCGCACTCCCGCCCCTCTACGAGCAGTACTTC
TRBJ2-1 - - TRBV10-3 CAIRRTDNEQFF TGTGCCATCAGAAGGACAGACAATGAGCAGTTCTTC
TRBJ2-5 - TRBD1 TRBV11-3 CASSSRQGSETQYF TGTGCCAGCAGCTCTAGACAGGGGTCGGAGACCCAGTACTTC
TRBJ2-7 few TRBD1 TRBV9 CASSVDVRGLYEQYF TGTGCCAGCAGCGTAGACGTCAGGGGGCTCTACGAGCAGTACTTC
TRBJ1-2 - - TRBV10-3 CAISWGDGYTF TGTGCCATCAGTTGGGGGGACGGCTACACCTTC
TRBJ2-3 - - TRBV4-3 CASSQVSQGTDTQYF TGCGCCAGCAGCCAGGTGTCACAGGGAACAGATACGCAGTATTTT
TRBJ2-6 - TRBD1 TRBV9 CASSNQRDSHSSHGSGANVLTF TGTGCCAGCAGCAACCAAAGGGACAGCCACTCCTCCCACGGCTCTGGGGCCAACGTCCTGACTTTC
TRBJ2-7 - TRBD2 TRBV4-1 CASSQALRGRGPHYEQYF TGCGCCAGCAGCCAAGCTCTCCGGGGGAGGGGACCCCACTACGAGCAGTACTTC
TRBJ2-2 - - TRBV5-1 CASSLVSSAGELFF TGCGCCAGCAGCTTGGTTAGCTCGGCCGGGGAGCTGTTTTTT
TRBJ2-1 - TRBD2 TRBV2 CASSETAGGRNEQFF TGTGCCAGCAGTGAAACGGCGGGGGGTAGGAATGAGCAGTTCTTC
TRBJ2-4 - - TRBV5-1 CASSLPTTTTHDGRRNIQYF TGCGCCAGCAGCTTACCCACTACTACCACCCATGACGGAAGGAGAAACATTCAGTACTTC
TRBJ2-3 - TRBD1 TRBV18 CASSTGQSGADTQYF TGTGCCAGCTCAACGGGACAGTCAGGAGCAGATACGCAGTATTTT
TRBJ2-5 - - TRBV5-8 CASSLARLSIQETQYF TGTGCCAGCAGCTTGGCACGACTCTCGATCCAAGAGACCCAGTACTTC
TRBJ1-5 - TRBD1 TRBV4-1 CASSLTGTGRYSNQPQHF TGCGCCAGCTCCCTCACCGGGACAGGGAGGTATAGCAATCAGCCCCAGCATTTT
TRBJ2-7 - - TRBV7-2 CASSLDSGFEQYF TGTGCCAGCAGCTTAGATTCGGGGTTTGAGCAGTACTTC
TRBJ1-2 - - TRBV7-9 CASSLGQGDGYTF TGTGCCAGCAGCTTGGGGCAGGGCGATGGCTACACCTTC
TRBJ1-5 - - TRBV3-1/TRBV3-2 CASSQDLFQPQHF TGTGCCAGCAGCCAAGATCTATTTCAGCCCCAGCATTTT
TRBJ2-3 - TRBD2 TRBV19 CASSSLLAGVDTQYF TGTGCCAGTAGTTCCTTACTAGCGGGGGTAGATACGCAGTATTTT
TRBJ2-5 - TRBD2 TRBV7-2 CASSFWIGGGAETQYF TGTGCCAGCAGCTTTTGGATTGGCGGGGGGGCGGAGACCCAGTACTTC
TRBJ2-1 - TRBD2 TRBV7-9 CASSLEAGGFYNEQFF TGTGCCAGCAGCTTAGAGGCGGGGGGGTTCTACAATGAGCAGTTCTTC
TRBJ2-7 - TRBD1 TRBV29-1 CSVEYLRTGVNYEQYF TGCAGCGTTGAATACTTGAGGACAGGGGTCAACTACGAGCAGTACTTC
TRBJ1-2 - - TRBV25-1 CASSGNRDYYGYTF TGTGCCAGCAGTGGGAACAGGGATTACTATGGCTACACCTTC
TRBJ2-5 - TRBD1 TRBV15 CATSRESPGTGRETQYF TGTGCCACCAGCAGAGAAAGTCCCGGGACAGGGCGAGAGACCCAGTACTTC
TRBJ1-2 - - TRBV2 CAGQRTGSLNYGYTF TGTGCCGGACAGAGAACCGGGTCCCTCAACTATGGCTACACCTTC
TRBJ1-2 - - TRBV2 CASSATGTNYGYTF TGTGCCAGCAGCGCGACAGGAACTAACTATGGCTACACCTTC
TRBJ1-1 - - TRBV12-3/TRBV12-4 CASSLSVNTEAFF TGTGCCAGCAGTTTATCGGTAAACACTGAAGCTTTCTTT
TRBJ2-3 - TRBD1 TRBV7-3 CASSPGTGAGTDTQYF TGTGCCAGCAGCCCCGGGACAGGTGCTGGCACAGATACGCAGTATTTT
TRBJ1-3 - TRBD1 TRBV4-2 CASSRTSYPGQGNTIYF TGTGCCAGCAGCCGCACAAGCTATCCGGGACAGGGAAACACCATATATTTT
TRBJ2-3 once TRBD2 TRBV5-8 CASSLLGTRSDTQYF TGTGCCAGCAGCTTATTAGGGACTAGATCAGATACGCAGTATTTT
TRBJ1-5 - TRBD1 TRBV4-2 CASSQEQGASQPQHF TGTGCCAGCAGCCAAGAACAGGGGGCAAGTCAGCCCCAGCATTTT
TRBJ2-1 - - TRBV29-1 CSVSPDEQFF TGCAGCGTGAGTCCGGATGAGCAGTTCTTC
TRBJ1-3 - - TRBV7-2 CASSSSGGNTIYF TGTGCCAGCAGCTCAAGCGGGGGAAACACCATATATTTT
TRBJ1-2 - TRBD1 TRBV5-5 CASSLGSGTGLVGYTF TGTGCCAGCAGCTTGGGATCCGGGACAGGGTTGGTTGGCTACACCTTC
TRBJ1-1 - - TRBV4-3 CASSQDPVDTKAFF TGCGCCAGCAGCCAAGATCCCGTGGACACCAAAGCTTTCTTT
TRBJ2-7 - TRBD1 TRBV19 CASSATGQGNYEQYF TGTGCCAGTAGTGCTACGGGACAGGGGAACTACGAGCAGTACTTC
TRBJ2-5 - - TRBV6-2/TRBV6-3 CASSPRRVPETQYF TGTGCCAGCAGCCCCCGGAGGGTGCCGGAGACCCAGTACTTC
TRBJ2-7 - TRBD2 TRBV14 CASSHRGEVRSYEQYF TGTGCCAGCAGCCACCGGGGGGAAGTGAGAAGCTACGAGCAGTACTTC
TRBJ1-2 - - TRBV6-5 CASSYGRGGDGYTF TGTGCCAGCAGTTACGGCCGGGGCGGGGATGGCTACACCTTC
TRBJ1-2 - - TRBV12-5 CASGLGGLQRGYTF TGTGCTAGTGGTTTGGGGGGACTTCAAAGGGGCTACACCTTC